This is a list of T cell receptor beta chains from one sample in a study of blood T cell repertoires in COVID-19. The protocol was immunoSEQ multiplex PCR, while the TCRdb copy is restricted to in-frame clones and leaves out a portion. The sample has roughly 260,000 clones, approximately 91% seen once. The sample was PBMCs or T cells enriched from blood (not recorded which). The receptor set was obtained from a human donor in a cohort exposed to, infected with or recovered from COVID-19 (not recorded which). The donor label of this sample is uncertain. CDR3s include the opening cysteine and the closing phenylalanine or tryptophan. D genes are given only for firm matches. Only some rows state a clone size, as once, few, many or a class for expanded clones.

clone size	V gene	D gene	J gene	CDR3 protein
NA	TRBV18	NA	TRBJ2-5	CASSPLGEETQYF
NA	TRBV4-2	NA	TRBJ2-3	CASSQDSGGPDTQYF
NA	TRBV24-1	TRBD1	TRBJ2-3	CATSDPGHGGQASTDTQYF
NA	TRBV29-1	TRBD1	TRBJ1-2	CSVERTGNYGYTF
NA	TRBV27	TRBD1	TRBJ1-1	CASRSGQGNTEAFF
once	TRBV24-1	TRBD1	TRBJ1-3	CATSDLQHRNRDSSGNTIYF
once	TRBV12-5	TRBD1	TRBJ1-1	CASGLGQANTEAFF
NA	TRBV27	NA	TRBJ2-7	CASRGGISYEQYF
NA	TRBV6-5	NA	TRBJ1-1	CASSWKGEITEAFF
NA	TRBV7-9	NA	TRBJ1-6	CASSSMTGPNSPLHF
NA	TRBV28	NA	TRBJ2-3	CASTPHQWGRPTDTQYF
NA	TRBV9	TRBD2	TRBJ2-5	CASSVEGLAGTQYF
once	TRBV12-5	TRBD2	TRBJ2-3	CASGSKPPLAGGLPDTQYF
NA	TRBV15	TRBD1	TRBJ1-2	CATSAGRGANYGYTF
NA	TRBV19	TRBD1	TRBJ1-1	CASSVGGTNTEAFF
NA	TRBV27	NA	TRBJ2-3	CASTSRGTATDTQYF
NA	TRBV30	NA	TRBJ1-5	CAWSVTHSNQPQHF
NA	TRBV19	NA	TRBJ1-1	CASSQQGNTEAFF
NA	TRBV4-1	NA	TRBJ2-3	CASSQALDTQYF
once	TRBV30	TRBD1	TRBJ1-4	CAWAGTGRIGTNEKLFF
NA	TRBV5-1	NA	TRBJ1-5	CASSFDTSDQPQHF
NA	TRBV18	NA	TRBJ1-2	CASSPQGSDGYTF
once	TRBV19	TRBD1	TRBJ1-2	CASSPRTGGPYYGYTF
NA	TRBV3-1/TRBV3-2	NA	TRBJ1-4	CASSQDLIGLAVKLFF
NA	TRBV6-5	TRBD1	TRBJ1-2	CAGFGQANYGYTF
NA	TRBV5-8	TRBD1	TRBJ1-1	CASSLTGVPTEAFF
NA	TRBV10-3	NA	TRBJ1-2	CAITGGLTVYGYTF
NA	TRBV2	NA	TRBJ1-6	CASSAPTALDYSPLHF
NA	TRBV19	NA	TRBJ1-5	CASSITLGSNQPQHF
NA	TRBV3-1/TRBV3-2	NA	TRBJ2-7	CASSTPYYEQYF
NA	TRBV19	NA	TRBJ1-1	CARLRTEGDPSEAFF
once	TRBV25-1	NA	TRBJ2-1	CASSDWGDLPASYNEQFF
few	TRBV10-1	NA	TRBJ2-7	CASSEYSYEQYF
NA	TRBV24-1	TRBD1	TRBJ2-5	CANATGFRETQYF
NA	TRBV24-1	NA	TRBJ2-1	CATSDTPGPPLSYNEQFF
NA	TRBV2	NA	TRBJ1-2	CASSEVGQINYGYTF
once	TRBV11-2	NA	TRBJ1-2	CASSPGGGRGYTF
NA	TRBV5-8	NA	TRBJ1-5	CASSLVAPNQPQHF
NA	TRBV2	NA	TRBJ1-1	CASSEEGGTEAFF
NA	TRBV10-1	NA	TRBJ1-2	CASSESRGGYTF
NA	TRBV25-1	NA	TRBJ1-2	CASSEVNGYTF
NA	TRBV12-5	NA	TRBJ1-2	CASGLPGRGLLVGYGYTF
once	TRBV2	NA	TRBJ2-1	CASSEESYFPRQFF
NA	TRBV10-2	NA	TRBJ2-7	CASRDNYEQYF
NA	TRBV7-3	NA	TRBJ2-2	CASSFGVGAGELFF
NA	TRBV5-1	TRBD1	TRBJ1-2	CASRTTGGAYGYTF
once	TRBV29-1	TRBD1	TRBJ1-6	CSVTGDNSPLHF
NA	TRBV5-1	TRBD1	TRBJ1-2	CASSPGQGFYGYTF
NA	TRBV7-2	NA	TRBJ2-4	CASSLNSPLAKNIQYF
once	TRBV30	NA	TRBJ1-4	CAWSVGAANEKLFF
once	TRBV11-2	TRBD2	TRBJ2-5	CASRKAGEETQYF
NA	TRBV7-3	TRBD1	TRBJ1-2	CASSPGQGLGYTF
NA	TRBV6-1	TRBD1	TRBJ1-2	CASSEAMGQYTF
NA	TRBV5-1	NA	TRBJ1-2	CASSLGSLGYGYTF